This T cell receptor beta chain derives from a study of PD-1 blockade in classical Hodgkin lymphoma. Study outcomes and limitations: Baseline diversity in complete responders resembled that of newly diagnosed patients.

Sequenced by immunoSEQ multiplex PCR; TCRdb stores in-frame clones only, minus some. The data show about 27,000 clones, with roughly 85% seen just once and around 2.4% held by the top ten. In germline, CDR1 is LGHNT, CDR2 FRNRAP. With V trimmed by 0 bases and J by 0 bases, 6 bases remained unmatched. This CDR3 region has 18 residues. Time point given: cycle 4 day 1 (C4D1), after around six weeks of nivolumab. All patients relapsed after autologous stem cell transplantation, and brentuximab vedotin exposure varied. Magnetic negative selection of thawed PBMCs was the method by which CD4+ T cells were purified. Best responses fell into complete response, partial response or progressive disease. In the case of this clone: Antigen specificity is unknown.

The gene calls are TRBV12-5 and TRBJ1-1; 11 bases are a match to TRBD1. The origin of this receptor is a human donor with classical Hodgkin lymphoma. The sequences come from CD4+ T cells from blood, collected before the fourth cycle of nivolumab. In DNA form, the CDR3 reads TGTGCTAGTGGTTTGGTACTGGACAGGGGGCCTATGAACACTGAAGCTTTCTTT. This sequence encodes CASGLVLDRGPMNTEAFF.